The 8 T cell receptor beta chains presented below share a single source sample, sequenced in a study of T cells after yellow fever vaccination. TCRdb re-called the 5' RACE reads through MiXCR, storing one row per CDR3 protein. This sample has 300,000 to 350,000 distinct CDR3 sequences; 3.5% to 4.5% occur once, and the top ten carry roughly a fifth. Sample: PBMCs, taken 15 days after the yellow fever booster vaccination. Receptor source: a man aged 18 to 29 who received the YFV17D yellow fever vaccine.

This clonotype was seen at least ten times. This chain links TRBV7-9 with TRBJ2-5; 10 positions agree with TRBD1. With V trimmed by 3 bases and J by 3 bases, 4 bases remained unmatched. This CDR3 spans 15 amino acids. Looked up from germline, CDR1 is SEHNR and CDR2 is FQNEAQ (reference sequence). DNA of the CDR3: TGTGCCAGCAGCTTCGTGGGACAGGGGAAAGAGACCCAGTACTTC. It specifies CASSFVGQGKETQYF.

This clonotype was counted many times. The chain couples TRBV7-9 to TRBJ2-5, with D tentatively TRBD2 (6 bases). From germline, CDR1 is SEHNR and CDR2 FQNEAQ (reference sequence). V lost 6 bases, J lost 5 bases, and 13 bases lay in between. The CDR3 loop spans 13 amino acids. The CDR3 nucleotides read TGTGCCAGCAGTCAGTCGCTAGCGGAGACCCAGTACTTC. This codes for CASSQSLAETQYF. The complete variable domain, with remaining parts taken from reference TRBV7-9 and TRBJ2-5, reads DTGVSQNPRHKITKRGQNVTFRCDPISEHNRLYWYRQTLGQGPEFLTYFQNEAQLEKSRLLSDRFSAERPKGSFSTLEIQRTEQGDSAMYLCASSQSLAETQYFGPGTRLLVL.

This clonotype was counted at least ten times. V and J are TRBV6-2 or TRBV6-3 and TRBJ2-7; TRBD1 aligns across 8 bases. CDR1 and CDR2 from the germline V gene are MNHEY and SVGEGT. The CDR3 has 15 residues. Germline trimming cut 6 bases from V and 0 bases from J; bases unmatched to any gene: 7. CDR3 sequence (DNA): TGTGCCAGCAGCGATATCAGGGGGCCCTCCTACGAGCAGTACGTC. This codes for CASSDIRGPSYEQYV.

This clonotype was observed a few times. The rearrangement uses TRBV20-1 and TRBJ1-1; D is unclear. Germline assignment: CDR1 DFQATT and CDR2 SNEGSKA (reference sequence). V lost 1 base and J lost 3, with 6 bases in between. The CDR3 has 12 amino acids. The CDR3 coding sequence is TGCAGTGCTAGAGTCTCAGACACTGAAGCTTTCTTT. This codes for CSARVSDTEAFF.

This clonotype has a count of ten or more. The chain's CDR3 is CASSPPIAGAQETQYF. The DNA of the CDR3 is TGTGCCAGCAGCCCCCCGATAGCGGGGGCCCAAGAGACCCAGTACTTC. The chain employs TRBV7-7 and TRBJ2-5; 9 bases fit TRBD2. Germline V gene sequence: CDR1 SSHAT, CDR2 FNYEAQ (reference sequence). The V and J ends lost 5 bases and 1 base, in that order; junction bases with no gene match: 8. This CDR3 has 16 amino acids.

This clonotype was observed at least ten times. V and J are TRBV29-1 and TRBJ2-1; 8 bases are shared with TRBD1. After removal of 4 bases from V and 14 bases from J, the junction contained 19 bases not matched to a gene. Germline V gene data show CDR1 as SQVTM and CDR2 as ANQGSEA. The CDR3 has 15 residues. DNA of the CDR3: TGCAGCGTTGCCCCGCCAGGGGGCCTTGGTATCGTGGAGTTCTTC. Protein: CSVAPPGGLGIVEFF.

The chain joins TRBV4-2 to TRBJ1-2; D is perhaps TRBD1 (5 bases). Trimming stripped 0 bases from V and 8 bases from J, with 25 bases between. The CDR3 runs 18 residues. Germline V gives CDR1 LGHNA, CDR2 YNFKEQ. The CDR3 DNA reads as TGTGCCAGCAGCCAAGATCTCCGGGGACGCGACCTGAGAATGGGCTACACCTTC. It encodes CASSQDLRGRDLRMGYTF.

This CDR3 reads CASRRATGQNTGELFF. CDR3 nucleotide sequence: TGCGCCAGCCGCAGGGCCACGGGACAGAACACCGGGGAGCTGTTTTTT. The chain couples TRBV5-1 to TRBJ2-2; perhaps TRBD1 as D (6 bases). Germline CDR1 is SGHRS and CDR2 is YFSETQ. This CDR3 is 16 amino acids long. V lost 7 bases and J 1 base, leaving 17 bases between the germline ends.